Listed here is a single TCR beta chain. This sample was included in a study of T-cell reconstitution after alpha-beta-depleted transplantation in children. For TCRbeta, the library was prepared with unique molecular identifiers. TCRdb used MiXCR to reprocess the PCR reads, holding one entry per CDR3 protein. Of just over 70,000 distinct CDR3 sequences in the sample, about 6.7% are singletons; the top ten hold approximately 2.4%. Germline V lookup: CDR1 LGHDT, CDR2 YNNKEL (reference sequence). This CDR3 region has 14 residues. Trimming cost V 5 bases and J 6 bases; bases outside gene matches: 3. The receptor comes from a human donor who donated a stem cell graft to a child with acute lymphoblastic leukemia. The rearrangement links TRBV3-1 to TRBJ2-1; the match to TRBD2 covers 11 bases. The sequenced sample was PBMCs from the stem cell graft donor, obtained from the stem cell graft. Here the CDR3 reads CASSGTSGPNEQFF. Written as DNA, the CDR3 is TGTGCCAGCAGCGGGACTAGCGGTCCCAATGAGCAGTTCTTC.